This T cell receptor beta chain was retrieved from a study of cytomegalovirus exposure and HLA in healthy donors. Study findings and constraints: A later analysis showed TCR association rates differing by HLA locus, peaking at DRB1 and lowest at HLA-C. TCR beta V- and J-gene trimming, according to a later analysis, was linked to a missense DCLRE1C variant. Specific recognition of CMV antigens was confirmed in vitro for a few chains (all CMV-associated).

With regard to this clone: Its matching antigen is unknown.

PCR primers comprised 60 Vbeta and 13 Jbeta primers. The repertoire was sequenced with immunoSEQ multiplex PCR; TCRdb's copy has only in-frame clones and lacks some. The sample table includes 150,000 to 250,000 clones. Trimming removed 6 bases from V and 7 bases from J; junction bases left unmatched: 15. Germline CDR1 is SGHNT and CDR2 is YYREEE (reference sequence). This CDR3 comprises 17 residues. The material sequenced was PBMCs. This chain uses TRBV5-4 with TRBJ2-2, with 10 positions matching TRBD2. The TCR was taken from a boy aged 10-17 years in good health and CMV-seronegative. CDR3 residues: CASTPRGERGGGGELFF. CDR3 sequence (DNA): TGTGCCAGCACCCCCCGGGGGGAGCGGGGGGGCGGCGGGGAGCTGTTTTTT. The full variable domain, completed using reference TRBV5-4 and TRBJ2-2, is ETGVTQSPTHLIKTRGQQVTLRCSSQSGHNTVSWYQQALGQGPQFIFQYYREEENGRGNFPPRFSGLQFPNYSSELNVNALELDDSALYLCASTPRGERGGGGELFFGEGSRLTVL.